This T cell receptor (beta chain) derives from a study of T cell responses to AZD1222 COVID-19 vaccine. Turning to the study itself: Combined were second doses at about 4 or about 12 weeks.

On this clone itself: Its antigen is currently unknown.

Produced via immunoSEQ multiplex PCR; TCRdb's table is partial and in-frame only. The profile shows approximately 140,000 clones, roughly 91% of them singletons. Points from the study as a whole: Spike-specific TCRs gained breadth and depth after people received two AZD1222 doses. Within unmutated variant regions lay the reported targets of nearly half of spike-specific TCRs. Females made up more of the donors, who were largely white British, and clonal diversity may have come out too low.

This specimen consisted of peripheral blood, obtained on day 0 of AZD1222 vaccination. The receptor's source is an adult in good health.

The CDR3 coding sequence is TGCGCCAGCAGCTTGGCCGTGACAGGGGGAAAGGACCAGTACTTC. This sequence encodes CASSLAVTGGKDQYF. The chain couples TRBV5-1 to TRBJ2-5, with 9 bases lining up with TRBD1. The J segment lost 10 bases and the V segment lost 0 bases, leaving 10 bases of the junction unmatched. The CDR3 is made up of 15 amino acids. Germline lookup yields CDR1 SGHRS and CDR2 YFSETQ. The full variable domain, completed using reference TRBV5-1 and TRBJ2-5, is KAGVTQTPRYLIKTRGQQVTLSCSPISGHRSVSWYQQTPGQGLQFLFEYFSETQRNKGNFPGRFSGRQFSNSRSEMNVSTLELGDSALYLCASSLAVTGGKDQYFGPGTRLLVL.